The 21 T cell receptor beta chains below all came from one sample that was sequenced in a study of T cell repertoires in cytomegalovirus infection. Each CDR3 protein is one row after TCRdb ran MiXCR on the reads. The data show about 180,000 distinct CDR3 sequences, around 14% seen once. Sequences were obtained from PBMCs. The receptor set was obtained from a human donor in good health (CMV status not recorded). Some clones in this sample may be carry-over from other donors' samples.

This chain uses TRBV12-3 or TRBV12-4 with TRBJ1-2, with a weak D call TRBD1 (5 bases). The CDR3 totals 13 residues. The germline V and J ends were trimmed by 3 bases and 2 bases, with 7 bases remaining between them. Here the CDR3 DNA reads TGTGCCAGCAGTTTCCCAGGGAACTATGGCTACACCTTC. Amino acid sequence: CASSFPGNYGYTF.

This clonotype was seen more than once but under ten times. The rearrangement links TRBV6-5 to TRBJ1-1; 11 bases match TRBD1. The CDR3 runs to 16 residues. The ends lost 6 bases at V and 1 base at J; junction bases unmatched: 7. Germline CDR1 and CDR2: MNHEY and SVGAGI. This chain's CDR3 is CASSRDRGLGNTEAFF. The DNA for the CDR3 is TGTGCCAGCAGCCGGGACAGGGGGTTGGGGAACACTGAAGCTTTCTTT.

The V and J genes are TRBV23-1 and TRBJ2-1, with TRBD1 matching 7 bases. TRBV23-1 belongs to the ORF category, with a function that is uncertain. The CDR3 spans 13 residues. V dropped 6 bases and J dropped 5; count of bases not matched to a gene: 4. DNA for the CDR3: TGCGCCAGCAGAAAGACAGGGAACAATGAGCAGTTCTTC. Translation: CASRKTGNNEQFF.

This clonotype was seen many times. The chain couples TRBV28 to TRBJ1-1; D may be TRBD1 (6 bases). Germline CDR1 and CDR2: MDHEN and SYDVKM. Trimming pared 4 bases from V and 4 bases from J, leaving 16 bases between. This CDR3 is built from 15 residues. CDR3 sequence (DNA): TGTGCCAGCAGTTCCTCTACGACAGGAGGCACTGAAGCTTTCTTT. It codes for CASSSSTTGGTEAFF.

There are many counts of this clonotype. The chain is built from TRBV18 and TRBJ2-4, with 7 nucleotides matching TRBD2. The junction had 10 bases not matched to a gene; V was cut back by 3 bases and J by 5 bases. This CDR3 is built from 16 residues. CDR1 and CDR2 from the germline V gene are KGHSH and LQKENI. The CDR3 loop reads CASSPDSGTTQNIQYF. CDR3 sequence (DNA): TGTGCCAGCTCACCCGATTCCGGGACTACTCAAAACATTCAGTACTTC. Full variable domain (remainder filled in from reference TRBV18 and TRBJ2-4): NAGVMQNPRHLVRRRGQEARLRCSPMKGHSHVYWYRQLPEEGLKFMVYLQKENIIDESGMPKERFSAEFPKEGPSILRIQQVVRGDSAAYFCASSPDSGTTQNIQYFGAGTRLSVL.

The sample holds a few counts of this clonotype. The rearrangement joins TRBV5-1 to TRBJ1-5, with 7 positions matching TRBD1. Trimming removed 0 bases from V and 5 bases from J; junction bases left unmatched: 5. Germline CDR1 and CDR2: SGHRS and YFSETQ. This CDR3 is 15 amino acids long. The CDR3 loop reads CASSLEGGAYQPQHF. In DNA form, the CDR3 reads TGCGCCAGCAGCTTGGAAGGGGGCGCGTATCAGCCCCAGCATTTT.

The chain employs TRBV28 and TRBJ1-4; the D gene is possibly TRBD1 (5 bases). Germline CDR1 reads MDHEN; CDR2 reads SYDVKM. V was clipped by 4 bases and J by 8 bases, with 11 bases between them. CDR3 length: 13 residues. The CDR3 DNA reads TGTGCCAGCAGTTGGACATCGGGGGAAAAACTGTTTTTT. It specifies CASSWTSGEKLFF.

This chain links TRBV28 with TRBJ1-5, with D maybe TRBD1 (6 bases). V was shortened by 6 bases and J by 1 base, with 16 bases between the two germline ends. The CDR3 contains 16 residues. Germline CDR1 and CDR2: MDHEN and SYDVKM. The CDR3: CASSPSDRISNQPQHF. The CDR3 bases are TGTGCCAGCAGCCCATCCGACAGGATAAGCAATCAGCCCCAGCATTTT.

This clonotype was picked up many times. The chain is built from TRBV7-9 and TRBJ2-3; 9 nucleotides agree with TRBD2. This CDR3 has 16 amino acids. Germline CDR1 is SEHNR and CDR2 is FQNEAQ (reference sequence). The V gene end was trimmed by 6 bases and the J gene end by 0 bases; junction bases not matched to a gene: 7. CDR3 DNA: TGTGCCAGCAGTCGTGGCGGGGGGGAAAGCACAGATACGCAGTATTTT. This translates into CASSRGGGESTDTQYF.

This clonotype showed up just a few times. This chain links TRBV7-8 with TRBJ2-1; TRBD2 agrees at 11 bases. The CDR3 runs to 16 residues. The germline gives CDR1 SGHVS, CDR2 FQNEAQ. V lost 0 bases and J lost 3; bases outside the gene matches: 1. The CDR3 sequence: CASSLAGTSGYNEQFF. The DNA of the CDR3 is TGTGCCAGCAGCTTAGCTGGGACTAGCGGCTACAATGAGCAGTTCTTC.

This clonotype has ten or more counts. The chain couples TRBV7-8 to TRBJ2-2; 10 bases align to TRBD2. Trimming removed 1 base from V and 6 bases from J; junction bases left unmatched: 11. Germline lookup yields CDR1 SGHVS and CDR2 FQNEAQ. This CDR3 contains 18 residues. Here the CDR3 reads CASSLGAAGGPSAGELFF. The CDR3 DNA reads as TGTGCCAGCAGCTTAGGAGCAGCGGGAGGGCCCTCGGCCGGGGAGCTGTTTTTT.

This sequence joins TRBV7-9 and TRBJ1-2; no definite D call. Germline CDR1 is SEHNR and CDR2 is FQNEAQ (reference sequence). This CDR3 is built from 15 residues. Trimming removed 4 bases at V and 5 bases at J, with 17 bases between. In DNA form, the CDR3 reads TGTGCCAGCAGCTCGCGTGTCAAGGACGAGTATGGCTACACCTTC. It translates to CASSSRVKDEYGYTF.

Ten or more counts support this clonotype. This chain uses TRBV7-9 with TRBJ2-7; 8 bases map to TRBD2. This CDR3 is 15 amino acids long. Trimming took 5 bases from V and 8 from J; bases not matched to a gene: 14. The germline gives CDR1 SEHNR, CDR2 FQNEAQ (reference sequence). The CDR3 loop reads CASSPRLALPEKQYF. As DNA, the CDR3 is TGTGCCAGCAGCCCCCGACTAGCGCTCCCAGAAAAGCAGTACTTC. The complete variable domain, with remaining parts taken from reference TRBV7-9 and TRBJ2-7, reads DTGVSQNPRHKITKRGQNVTFRCDPISEHNRLYWYRQTLGQGPEFLTYFQNEAQLEKSRLLSDRFSAERPKGSFSTLEIQRTEQGDSAMYLCASSPRLALPEKQYFGPGTRLTVT.

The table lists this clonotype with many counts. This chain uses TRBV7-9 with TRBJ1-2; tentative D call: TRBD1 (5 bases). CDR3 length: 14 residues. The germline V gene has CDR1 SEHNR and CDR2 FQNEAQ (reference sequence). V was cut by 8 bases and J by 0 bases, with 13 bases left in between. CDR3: CASGEQATNYGYTF. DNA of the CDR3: TGTGCCAGCGGAGAACAGGCTACTAACTATGGCTACACCTTC.

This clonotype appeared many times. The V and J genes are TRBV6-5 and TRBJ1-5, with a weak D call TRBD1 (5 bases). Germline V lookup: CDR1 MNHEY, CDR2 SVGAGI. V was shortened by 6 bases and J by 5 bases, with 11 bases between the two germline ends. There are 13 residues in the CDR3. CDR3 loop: CASRLGGDQPQHF. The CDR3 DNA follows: TGTGCCAGCAGGCTCGGGGGGGATCAGCCCCAGCATTTT.

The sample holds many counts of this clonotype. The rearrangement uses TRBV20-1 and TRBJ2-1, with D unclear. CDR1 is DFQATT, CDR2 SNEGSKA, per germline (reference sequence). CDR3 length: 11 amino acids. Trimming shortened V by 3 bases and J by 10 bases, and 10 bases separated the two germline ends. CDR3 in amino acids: CSASSPEEQFF. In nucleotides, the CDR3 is TGCAGTGCTAGCAGCCCGGAGGAGCAGTTCTTC.

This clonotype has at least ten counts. In DNA form, the CDR3 reads TGTGCCATCAGGCAGTGGGGTATAGCTAACTATGGCTACACCTTC. It specifies CAIRQWGIANYGYTF. The rearrangement links TRBV10-3 to TRBJ1-2; no clear D gene. The CDR3 consists of 15 residues. Germline values: CDR1 ENHRY, CDR2 SYGVKD. The ends were cut back, 6 bases at V and 0 bases at J, with 14 bases in the middle.

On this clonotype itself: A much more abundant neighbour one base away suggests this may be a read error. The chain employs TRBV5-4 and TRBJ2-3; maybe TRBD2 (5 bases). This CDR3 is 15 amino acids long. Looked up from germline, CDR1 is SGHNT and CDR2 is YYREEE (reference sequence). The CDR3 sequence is CASSSGGASTDTHYF. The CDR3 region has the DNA TGTGCCAGCAGCTCTGGCGGAGCTAGCACAGATACGCATTATTTT.

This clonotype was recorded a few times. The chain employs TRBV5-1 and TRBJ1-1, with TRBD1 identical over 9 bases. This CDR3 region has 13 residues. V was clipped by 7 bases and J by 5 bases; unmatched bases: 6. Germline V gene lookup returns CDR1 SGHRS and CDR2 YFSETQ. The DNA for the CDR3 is TGCGCCAGCGCCGGGACAGGGATAACTGAAGCTTTCTTT. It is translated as CASAGTGITEAFF.

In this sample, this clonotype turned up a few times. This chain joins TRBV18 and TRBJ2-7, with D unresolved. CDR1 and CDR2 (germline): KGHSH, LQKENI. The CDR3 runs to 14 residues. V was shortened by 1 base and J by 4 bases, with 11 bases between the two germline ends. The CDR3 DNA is TGTGCCAGCTCACCACGAACGACATCATACGAGCAGTACTTC. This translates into CASSPRTTSYEQYF.

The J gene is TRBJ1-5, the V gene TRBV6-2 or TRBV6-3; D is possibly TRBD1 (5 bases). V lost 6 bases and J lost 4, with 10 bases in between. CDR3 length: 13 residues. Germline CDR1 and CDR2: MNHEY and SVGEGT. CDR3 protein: CASSDRKNQPQHF. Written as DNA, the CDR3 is TGTGCCAGCAGCGACAGAAAAAATCAGCCCCAGCATTTT.